This T cell receptor (beta chain) appears in the sequencing data of a study of prognosis after radiotherapy for stage I lung cancer. This clonotype occurred many times. CDR3 of TCR beta was amplified from genomic DNA via a two-round multiplex PCR. First-round PCR, the initial amplification, used primers specific to each TRBV and TRBJ gene. Each CDR3 protein is one row after TCRdb ran MiXCR on the multiplex PCR reads. The profile shows about 47,000 distinct CDR3 sequences, about 32% of them singletons. Trimming removed 5 bases at V and 10 bases at J, with 9 bases between. This CDR3 is 12 amino acids long. CDR1 is LNHDA and CDR2 is SQIVND in the germline V gene (reference sequence).

Here the sequenced sample was PBMCs, taken before or after stereotactic body radiation therapy (not recorded which). This clonotype originated in a donor over 45 with non-small cell lung cancer. This sequence joins TRBV19 and TRBJ1-6; D unresolved. In DNA form, the CDR3 reads TGTGCCAGTAGTGAATGGGGATCACCCCTCCACTTT. This encodes CASSEWGSPLHF.